This T cell receptor (beta chain) was captured by sequencing in a study of beta chain features in type 1 diabetes. As for the study in general: Regarding age, gender and cell yields, patients proved similar to healthy donors. Study-wide findings and caveats: People with Type 1 diabetes carried modestly yet significantly shorter TCRB CDR3s in all four CD4+ subsets.

Of the isolated RNA, all was reverse transcribed, and so the sequenced material was expressed TCRB transcripts. Using immunoSEQ multiplex PCR, the repertoire was profiled, and TCRdb retains in-frame clones only, with some absent. The profile shows about 130,000 clones, 9% of them singletons. This clone was found a few times. The target antigen is unknown. This CDR3 spans 16 amino acids. V lost 4 bases, J lost 3 bases, and 18 bases lay in between. Germline loops: CDR1 MGHRA, CDR2 YSYEKL. Sequenced sample: central memory CD4+ T cells from blood. The rearrangement uses TRBV4-1 and TRBJ1-1; TRBD1 might be the D (5 bases). The TCR originated in a man between 25 and 39 years old with type 1 diabetes. The CDR3 is CASSPNQGGDDTEAFF. CDR3 nucleotide sequence: TGCGCCAGCAGCCCCAATCAGGGCGGGGATGACACTGAAGCTTTCTTT.